These T cell receptor beta chains were read from a single sample in a study of blood T cell repertoires in COVID-19. Clones were read by immunoSEQ multiplex PCR, and TCRdb kept only the in-frame ones, dropping some. The sample has 100,000 to 130,000 clones, about three quarters seen once. The sample comprised peripheral blood. These receptors all stem from a man between 65 and 79 years old with acute or convalescent COVID-19. The CDR3 runs from the conserved cysteine through the conserved F or W. Each record gives: J gene, V gene, D gene, clone size, CDR3 protein, CDR3 DNA. The D gene is left open where the match is weak. Only part of the rows carry a size: once, few, many, or a class if the clone is expanded.

J gene: TRBJ2-5
V gene: TRBV5-1
D gene: TRBD2
clone size: -
CDR3 protein: CASSLEASGVGETQYF
CDR3 DNA: TGCGCCAGCAGCTTGGAGGCTAGCGGGGTAGGGGAGACCCAGTACTTC

J gene: TRBJ2-5
V gene: TRBV3-1/TRBV3-2
D gene: -
clone size: -
CDR3 protein: CASSWGHPQETQYF
CDR3 DNA: TGTGCCAGCAGCTGGGGACATCCCCAAGAGACCCAGTACTTC

J gene: TRBJ1-2
V gene: TRBV6-4
D gene: TRBD1
clone size: -
CDR3 protein: CASSPETGVMGGYTF
CDR3 DNA: TGTGCCAGCAGTCCAGAGACAGGGGTGATGGGTGGCTACACCTTC

J gene: TRBJ2-1
V gene: TRBV2
D gene: -
clone size: -
CDR3 protein: CASKFGGGGSYNEQFF
CDR3 DNA: TGTGCCAGCAAGTTTGGGGGAGGTGGCTCCTACAATGAGCAGTTCTTC

J gene: TRBJ2-7
V gene: TRBV10-2
D gene: TRBD1
clone size: -
CDR3 protein: CASVPGQGAGDEQYF
CDR3 DNA: TGCGCCAGCGTCCCCGGACAGGGGGCAGGCGACGAGCAGTACTTC

J gene: TRBJ1-1
V gene: TRBV15
D gene: TRBD1
clone size: -
CDR3 protein: CATRPDRAGNTEAFF
CDR3 DNA: TGTGCCACCAGGCCTGACAGGGCGGGAAACACTGAAGCTTTCTTT

J gene: TRBJ1-2
V gene: TRBV5-6
D gene: -
clone size: -
CDR3 protein: CASSLRAAAAYGYTF
CDR3 DNA: TGTGCCAGCAGCTTGCGAGCCGCAGCGGCCTATGGCTACACCTTC

J gene: TRBJ2-3
V gene: TRBV5-1
D gene: TRBD1
clone size: -
CDR3 protein: CASSLGDRETDTQYF
CDR3 DNA: TGCGCCAGCAGCTTGGGGGACAGGGAAACAGATACGCAGTATTTT

J gene: TRBJ1-1
V gene: TRBV11-1
D gene: -
clone size: -
CDR3 protein: CASSFGSLGAGREAFF
CDR3 DNA: TGTGCCAGCAGCTTTGGTTCCTTGGGGGCCGGGCGGGAAGCTTTCTTT

J gene: TRBJ1-1
V gene: TRBV27
D gene: TRBD1
clone size: -
CDR3 protein: CASSRSQGFGTEAFF
CDR3 DNA: TGTGCCAGCAGTCGATCACAGGGGTTTGGCACTGAAGCTTTCTTT

J gene: TRBJ1-1
V gene: TRBV3-1/TRBV3-2
D gene: -
clone size: few
CDR3 protein: CASSQVGGAATEAFF
CDR3 DNA: TGTGCCAGCAGCCAAGTGGGGGGGGCCGCCACTGAAGCTTTCTTT

J gene: TRBJ2-3
V gene: TRBV7-2
D gene: TRBD2
clone size: -
CDR3 protein: CASSPGGRDTQYF
CDR3 DNA: TGTGCCAGCAGCCCCGGGGGGAGGGATACGCAGTATTTT

J gene: TRBJ1-1
V gene: TRBV29-1
D gene: TRBD1
clone size: few
CDR3 protein: CSVVSLGGEDEAFF
CDR3 DNA: TGCAGCGTTGTTTCATTAGGGGGCGAGGATGAAGCTTTCTTT

J gene: TRBJ1-6
V gene: TRBV2
D gene: TRBD1
clone size: once
CDR3 protein: CASVDRDNSPLHF
CDR3 DNA: TGTGCCAGCGTCGACAGGGACAATTCACCCCTCCACTTT

J gene: TRBJ1-2
V gene: TRBV5-6
D gene: TRBD1
clone size: -
CDR3 protein: CASSLSGTGIHYGYTF
CDR3 DNA: TGTGCCAGCAGCTTGTCCGGGACAGGGATACACTATGGCTACACCTTC

J gene: TRBJ1-1
V gene: TRBV15
D gene: TRBD1
clone size: -
CDR3 protein: CATSGDRDVAEAFF
CDR3 DNA: TGTGCCACCAGCGGGGACAGGGACGTCGCTGAAGCTTTCTTT

J gene: TRBJ1-1
V gene: TRBV7-9
D gene: -
clone size: -
CDR3 protein: CASSPAGLGTEAFF
CDR3 DNA: TGTGCCAGCAGCCCCGCGGGCTTGGGCACTGAAGCTTTCTTT

J gene: TRBJ2-1
V gene: TRBV5-4
D gene: TRBD2
clone size: -
CDR3 protein: CASSLGGLADDNEQFF
CDR3 DNA: TGTGCCAGCAGCTTGGGGGGACTAGCGGACGACAATGAGCAGTTCTTC

J gene: TRBJ2-7
V gene: TRBV3-1/TRBV3-2
D gene: TRBD2
clone size: -
CDR3 protein: CASSLTSGGGAEQYF
CDR3 DNA: TGTGCCAGCAGCCTTACTAGCGGGGGTGGGGCCGAGCAGTACTTC

J gene: TRBJ2-7
V gene: TRBV10-3
D gene: TRBD1
clone size: -
CDR3 protein: CAISEGTGGNTYEQYF
CDR3 DNA: TGTGCCATCAGTGAGGGGACAGGGGGCAACACCTACGAGCAGTACTTC

J gene: TRBJ2-5
V gene: TRBV2
D gene: -
clone size: -
CDR3 protein: CASSESEGQYF
CDR3 DNA: TGTGCCAGCAGTGAATCCGAGGGCCAGTACTTC

J gene: TRBJ1-4
V gene: TRBV5-1
D gene: -
clone size: -
CDR3 protein: CASSLGTANEKLFF
CDR3 DNA: TGCGCCAGCAGCTTGGGGACAGCGAATGAAAAACTGTTTTTT